The table lists the clone carrying this T cell receptor beta chain with a count of one. V trimming: 7 bases; J trimming: 3 bases; junction bases outside the gene matches: 12. The CDR3 is 17 amino acids. The germline V gene has CDR1 SGHVS and CDR2 FQNEAQ. The data belong to a study of blood T cell repertoires in COVID-19. The table came from immunoSEQ multiplex PCR; TCRdb's copy has only in-frame clones and leaves some out. The table shows tens of thousands of clones, with about four fifths occurring only once. Sequencing input: peripheral blood. This receptor was identified in a woman older than 75 with COVID-19, enrolled during active disease. The V and J genes are TRBV7-8 and TRBJ2-1; 10 bases are a match to TRBD2. This CDR3 is CASTLGLAGAGYNEQFF. In DNA, the CDR3 is TGTGCCAGCACCCTAGGGCTAGCGGGAGCCGGCTACAATGAGCAGTTCTTC.